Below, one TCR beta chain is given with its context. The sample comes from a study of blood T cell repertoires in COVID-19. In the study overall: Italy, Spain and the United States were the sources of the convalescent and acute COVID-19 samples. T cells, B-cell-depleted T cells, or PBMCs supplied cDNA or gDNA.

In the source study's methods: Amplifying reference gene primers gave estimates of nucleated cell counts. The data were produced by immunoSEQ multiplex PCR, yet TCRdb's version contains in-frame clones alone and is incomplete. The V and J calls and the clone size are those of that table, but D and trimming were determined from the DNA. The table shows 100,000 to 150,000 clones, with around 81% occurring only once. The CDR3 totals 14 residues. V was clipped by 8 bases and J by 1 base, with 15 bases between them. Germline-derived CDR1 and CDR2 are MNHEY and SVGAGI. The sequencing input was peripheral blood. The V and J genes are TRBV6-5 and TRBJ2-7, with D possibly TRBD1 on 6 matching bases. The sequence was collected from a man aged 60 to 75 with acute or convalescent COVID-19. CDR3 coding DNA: TGTGCCAGCCACTGGGCAGGGGTGTCCTACGAGCAGTACTTC. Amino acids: CASHWAGVSYEQYF.